This T cell receptor (beta chain) was documented in a study of graft-versus-host responses after intestinal transplantation. The length of the CDR3 is 16 residues. A remark on this clone: Different DNA sequences within this sample yield the same CDR3.

Overall study findings and caveats: There were GvH clones found in recipient marrow, and some of them appeared first in ileum or blood. Graft-versus-host to host-versus-graft clonal ratios in allografts were high in patients with graft-donor T cell macrochimerism.

Sequencing was performed with immunoSEQ multiplex PCR; in TCRdb, only in-frame clones are kept and a portion is missing. Among around 3,800 clones, about 22% were seen once, and the ten largest hold around 5%. Each mixed lymphocyte reaction held around 200,000 CFSE-labeled responders and around 200,000 irradiated violet-dye-labeled stimulators. Researchers sorted proliferating CFSE-low CD3+CD4+ and CD3+CD8+ responders once the reaction had finished. This material consisted of alloreactive CD4+ T cells from a mixed lymphocyte reaction culture, taken before transplantation. Subset given: CFSE-low proliferating T cells sorted from roughly six-day pre-transplant mixed lymphocyte reaction (GvH or HvG direction). The TCR sequence derives from a human patient who was an organ donor for intestinal transplantation. The gene calls are TRBV21-1 and TRBJ2-6; no DNA check was done on the table's D call, TRBD1. TRBV21-1 is flagged as a pseudogene. The CDR3 spells CASSKGYRSGANVLTF. The CDR3 DNA is TGTGCCAGCAGCAAGGGGTACAGGTCTGGGGCCAATGTCCTGACTTTC.